These T cell receptor beta chains were read from a single sample in a study of T cell clonotyping in hematopoietic cell transplantation. The assay was immunoSEQ multiplex PCR, and TCRdb's table has in-frame clones only and misses some. The table records 2,500 to 3,500 clones, approximately 82% of them present only once. Here the sequenced sample was peripheral blood mononuclear cells, taken 30 days after allogeneic stem cell transplant. The receptors originated from a male patient aged 55 to 70 who had an allogeneic stem cell transplant, so T cells may come from the graft donor. Some clones in this sample may be carry-over from other donors' samples. The CDR3 runs from the conserved cysteine through the conserved F or W. D genes are given only for firm matches. A clone size is listed for some rows: how often the clone was seen (once, few, many), or a class if it is expanded.

clone_size j_call v_call d_call cdr3_aa cdr3_nt
. TRBJ2-2 TRBV7-3 TRBD2 CASSPSGSGELFF TGTGCCAGCAGTCCCAGCGGGAGTGGGGAGCTGTTTTTT
. TRBJ2-2 TRBV30 . CAGGRTLGELFF TGTGCCGGGGGAAGGACTTTAGGGGAGCTGTTTTTT
. TRBJ1-4 TRBV7-8 TRBD1 CASSSTGGRAEKLFF TGTGCCAGCAGCTCTACAGGGGGCCGGGCGGAAAAACTGTTTTTT
. TRBJ2-7 TRBV28 . CASSPQTGGNEQYF TGTGCCAGCAGTCCCCAGACGGGGGGCAACGAGCAGTACTTC
. TRBJ1-1 TRBV4-3 . CASSQAGNTEAFF TGCGCCAGCAGCCAAGCAGGTAACACTGAAGCTTTCTTT
. TRBJ2-2 TRBV19 . CASSPLGLGLFF TGTGCCAGTAGTCCTTTGGGATTGGGGCTGTTTTTT
. TRBJ1-4 TRBV28 . CASRGREKLFF TGTGCCAGCAGAGGCCGTGAAAAACTGTTTTTT
. TRBJ1-4 TRBV28 TRBD1 CASSFQGGTLNEKLFF TGTGCCAGCAGTTTTCAGGGGGGCACCCTTAATGAAAAACTGTTTTTT
. TRBJ2-7 TRBV29-1 TRBD2 CSVVKYPGGKRREQYF TGCAGCGTTGTAAAGTATCCGGGGGGAAAAAGGCGCGAGCAGTACTTC
. TRBJ2-7 TRBV5-4 . CASRSRHRPYYEQYF TGTGCCAGCAGGTCCAGGCATCGACCATACTACGAGCAGTACTTC
. TRBJ2-2 TRBV19 . CASSMSTENTGELFF TGTGCCAGTAGTATGTCAACCGAGAACACCGGGGAGCTGTTTTTT
. TRBJ1-5 TRBV27 . CASSLSLHGNQPQHF TGTGCCAGCAGTTTATCTCTGCATGGCAATCAGCCCCAGCATTTT
. TRBJ1-1 TRBV5-1 TRBD1 CASSSGQGNTEAFF TGCGCCAGCAGCAGCGGACAGGGGAACACTGAAGCTTTCTTT
. TRBJ2-1 TRBV29-1 . CSVCRLDHEQFF TGCAGCGTCTGCCGACTAGATCATGAGCAGTTCTTC
. TRBJ1-5 TRBV7-4 . CASSLVYRHQPQHF TGTGCCAGCAGCTTAGTTTACCGCCATCAGCCCCAGCATTTT
. TRBJ2-3 TRBV6-5 TRBD1 CASSRQGSTDTQYF TGTGCCAGCAGCCGACAGGGCAGCACAGATACGCAGTATTTT
. TRBJ2-2 TRBV19 TRBD2 CASSMRREGAGELFF TGTGCCAGTAGTATGAGGCGGGAGGGCGCCGGGGAGCTGTTTTTT
. TRBJ1-3 TRBV5-6 . CASSPYIGANTIYF TGTGCCAGCAGCCCGTATATTGGAGCGAACACCATATATTTT
. TRBJ2-1 TRBV7-7 . CASSLALSNEQFF TGTGCTAGCAGCTTAGCGCTGTCGAATGAGCAGTTCTTC
. TRBJ2-3 TRBV6-5 . CASSPGGPADTQYF TGTGCCAGCAGCCCAGGAGGGCCTGCAGATACGCAGTATTTT
. TRBJ2-1 TRBV30 . CAWSVGLYVEQFF TGTGCCTGGAGTGTCGGGCTATATGTTGAGCAGTTCTTC
once TRBJ2-3 TRBV19 . CASMQQSSTDTQYF TGTGCCAGTATGCAGCAGTCTAGCACAGATACGCAGTATTTT
. TRBJ2-3 TRBV6-1 . CASNEAEETYSTDTQYF TGTGCCAGCAACGAAGCCGAGGAAACTTATTCCACAGATACGCAGTATTTT
few TRBJ1-1 TRBV11-2 . CASSLDLADWNTEAFF TGTGCCAGCAGCTTAGATTTGGCAGATTGGAACACTGAAGCTTTCTTT
. TRBJ2-7 TRBV30 TRBD2 CAWSGPGTSVSYEQYF TGTGCCTGGAGTGGACCCGGGACTAGCGTATCCTACGAGCAGTACTTC
. TRBJ2-7 TRBV30 . CAWGRATYEQYF TGTGCCTGGGGACGCGCTACCTACGAGCAGTACTTC
once TRBJ2-7 TRBV28 . CASRPSRVPLPYEQYF TGTGCCAGCAGGCCCTCCAGGGTTCCCCTCCCCTACGAGCAGTACTTC
few TRBJ1-2 TRBV9 . CASRRFENYGYTF TGTGCCAGCAGAAGGTTCGAGAACTATGGCTACACCTTC
. TRBJ2-5 TRBV27 . CASSQFLGAETQYF TGTGCCAGCAGTCAATTTTTGGGGGCGGAGACCCAGTACTTC
few TRBJ1-2 TRBV10-3 . CATADYGYTF TGTGCCACGGCCGACTATGGCTACACCTTC
. TRBJ1-1 TRBV7-6 TRBD1 CASTPGQGADEAFF TGTGCCAGCACCCCAGGACAGGGGGCTGATGAAGCTTTCTTT
. TRBJ1-2 TRBV18 . CASSPPDGSLAF TGTGCCAGCTCACCACCGGACGGATCCCTCGCCTTC
. TRBJ2-7 TRBV19 TRBD1 CASSMRPGQQYEQYF TGTGCCAGTAGTATGCGGCCGGGACAGCAATACGAGCAGTACTTC
. TRBJ2-7 TRBV25-1 . CATRDNSYEQYF TGTGCCACGCGGGACAATTCCTACGAGCAGTACTTC
. TRBJ2-7 TRBV7-2 . CASSYAYEQYF TGTGCCAGCAGCTACGCCTACGAGCAGTACTTC
. TRBJ2-2 TRBV30 TRBD2 CAWRGLAGATGELFF TGTGCCTGGAGGGGACTAGCGGGGGCCACCGGGGAGCTGTTTTTT
. TRBJ2-7 TRBV19 TRBD2 CASSTGLAGIRAEQYF TGTGCCAGTAGTACCGGACTAGCGGGGATAAGAGCCGAGCAGTACTTC
. TRBJ2-3 TRBV7-2 TRBD2 CASSLAPGLGGQYF TGTGCCAGCAGCTTAGCGCCGGGACTAGGCGGGCAGTATTTT
. TRBJ2-3 TRBV5-4 . CASSLVGGDTQYF TGTGCCAGCAGCTTGGTTGGGGGAGATACGCAGTATTTT
. TRBJ2-2 TRBV7-9 TRBD1 CASSSGQGSIGELFF TGTGCCAGCAGCTCCGGACAGGGGTCCATCGGGGAGCTGTTTTTT
. TRBJ1-4 TRBV5-1 TRBD1 CASSLVGTGAEKLFF TGCGCCAGCAGCTTGGTCGGGACAGGGGCGGAAAAACTGTTTTTT
. TRBJ1-4 TRBV4-3 TRBD1 CASSQYPGQNEKLFF TGCGCCAGCAGCCAATATCCGGGACAGAATGAAAAACTGTTTTTT
. TRBJ2-7 TRBV11-2 . CASSLRGLGEQYF TGTGCCAGCAGCTTACGCGGACTGGGGGAGCAGTACTTC
. TRBJ1-5 TRBV7-2 . CASSLVVGGNQPQHF TGTGCCAGCAGCTTAGTGGTGGGGGGCAATCAGCCCCAGCATTTT
. TRBJ1-3 TRBV23-1 TRBD1 CASSQQSPGQGSSGNTIYF TGCGCCAGCAGTCAGCAGTCTCCGGGACAGGGGAGCTCTGGAAACACCATATATTTT
once TRBJ1-5 TRBV7-6 TRBD1 CASSFGQGAGQPQHF TGTGCCAGCAGCTTTGGTCAGGGGGCCGGGCAGCCCCAGCATTTT
once TRBJ2-3 TRBV18 TRBD2 CASSRRLAGNIDTQYF TGTGCCAGCTCGCGTCGACTAGCGGGAAATATAGATACGCAGTATTTT
. TRBJ2-3 TRBV15 . CATSRVDNTQYF TGTGCCACCAGCAGAGTGGATAATACGCAGTATTTT
. TRBJ2-7 TRBV7-8 . CASSFLSYEQYF TGTGCCAGCAGCTTCCTCTCCTACGAGCAGTACTTC
. TRBJ1-1 TRBV28 . CESRSVLLSTEAFF TGTGAATCAAGGTCTGTTTTATTATCCACTGAAGCTTTCTTT
. TRBJ2-1 TRBV4-3 TRBD2 CASSQDGTSGYYNEQFF TGCGCCAGCAGCCAAGATGGGACTAGCGGGTATTACAATGAGCAGTTCTTC
. TRBJ2-3 TRBV6-1 . CASRAGSTDTQYF TGTGCCAGCAGGGCCGGGAGCACAGATACGCAGTATTTT
. TRBJ2-1 TRBV5-1 TRBD1 CASSGGTGYNEQFF TGCGCCAGCAGCGGGGGGACAGGCTACAATGAGCAGTTCTTC